This T cell receptor beta chain was identified in a study of blood T cell repertoires in COVID-19. Original methodology: Reference gene primer amplification yielded estimated nucleated cell counts. Assay used: immunoSEQ multiplex PCR; TCRdb lists only in-frame clones, some missing. The V and J calls and the clone size are those of that table, but D and trimming were determined from the DNA. The sample records 95,000 to 100,000 clones, about 90% being singletons. The table lists this clone with a count of one. Germline values: CDR1 ENHRY, CDR2 SYGVKD. This CDR3 is built from 15 residues. V lost 5 bases to trimming and J lost 0 bases, with 11 bases between them.

This TCR derives from a woman aged 25 to 39 with acute or convalescent COVID-19. What was sequenced was peripheral blood. This chain uses TRBV10-3 with TRBJ1-3; tentatively, D is TRBD1 (5 bases). In DNA form, the CDR3 reads TGTGCCATCAGTCGGCAGACAGTCTCTGGAAACACCATATATTTT. This encodes CAISRQTVSGNTIYF.